This T cell receptor beta chain stems from a study of T cell repertoires in ileal Crohn's disease. Study details: Thiopurines (approximately 10) or anti-TNF agents (approximately 19) were given postoperatively to about half.

This table comes from immunoSEQ multiplex PCR, and its TCRdb copy is limited to in-frame clones, with some not included. The sample yields 8,000 or so clones, 84% seen once. The junction had 8 bases not matched to a gene; V was cut back by 4 bases and J by 8 bases. CDR1 and CDR2 from the germline V gene are SGHRS and YFSETQ. The CDR3 sequence is 15 residues long. The receptor comes from an adult with Crohn's disease. Sequences were obtained from ileal tissue. The chain has TRBV5-1 and TRBJ2-1; 11 nucleotides align to TRBD2. CDR3 in amino acids: CASSRVAGGADEQFF. For the CDR3, the DNA is TGCGCCAGCAGCCGGGTAGCGGGAGGGGCCGATGAGCAGTTCTTC.